The rows below give T cell receptor beta chains drawn from one sample of a study of T cells in Graves' hyperthyroidism and ophthalmopathy. From the multiplex PCR reads, TCRdb called clonotypes with MiXCR, one entry per CDR3 protein. The table shows 550,000 to 800,000 distinct CDR3 sequences, with roughly a sixth occurring only once. Sample: blood. All receptors derive from a man aged 45-60 years with Graves' hyperthyroidism. Both conserved end residues are part of each CDR3. D genes are given only for firm matches. Clone size is shown for a subset of rows, as once, few, many or a class of expanded clone.

j_call | v_call | d_call | clone_size | cdr3_aa | cdr3_nt
TRBJ2-7 | TRBV2 | - | many | CASSAGPRTYEQYF | TGTGCCAGCTCCGCGGGCCCCAGGACCTACGAGCAGTACTTC
TRBJ1-2 | TRBV12-3/TRBV12-4 | - | - | CASSLQGREGYGYTF | TGTGCCAGCAGTTTGCAGGGCAGAGAAGGCTATGGCTACACCTTC
TRBJ2-1 | TRBV9 | - | - | CASSVAGQGTYNEQFF | TGTGCCAGCAGCGTAGCAGGGCAGGGGACCTACAATGAGCAGTTCTTC
TRBJ2-7 | TRBV6-1 | TRBD2 | many | CASTETSVYEQYF | TGTGCCAGCACCGAGACTAGCGTCTACGAGCAGTACTTC
TRBJ2-7 | TRBV6-2/TRBV6-3 | TRBD2 | few | CASSPSSLAGAIYEQYF | TGTGCCAGCAGCCCCTCGAGCCTAGCGGGAGCTATCTACGAGCAGTACTTC
TRBJ1-1 | TRBV6-2/TRBV6-3 | - | many | CASSPSWGEFFTEAFF | TGTGCCAGCAGTCCCAGCTGGGGGGAGTTTTTCACTGAAGCTTTCTTT
TRBJ2-3 | TRBV28 | - | - | CASGGYTQYF | TGTGCCAGCGGTGGTTACACGCAGTATTTT
TRBJ2-5 | TRBV7-3 | - | many | CASSLTDGGSETQYF | TGTGCCAGCAGCTTAACAGATGGGGGTAGCGAGACCCAGTACTTC
TRBJ2-2 | TRBV7-9 | - | many | CASSGRANTGELFF | TGTGCCAGCAGCGGTAGAGCGAACACCGGGGAGCTGTTTTTT
TRBJ2-5 | TRBV15 | TRBD2 | many | CATSRDYSGRALGETQYF | TGTGCCACCAGCAGAGATTATAGCGGGAGGGCCCTGGGCGAGACCCAGTACTTC
TRBJ1-3 | TRBV5-1 | TRBD1 | - | CASSPGQGWDTIYF | TGCGCCAGCAGCCCCGGACAGGGATGGGACACCATATATTTT
TRBJ2-7 | TRBV10-3 | TRBD1 | - | CAIGTGTSEQYF | TGTGCCATAGGGACAGGTACCTCCGAGCAGTACTTC
TRBJ1-1 | TRBV27 | - | - | CASSPLQSGFGTEAFF | TGTGCCAGCAGTCCCCTCCAGTCGGGGTTCGGGACTGAAGCTTTCTTT
TRBJ1-3 | TRBV13 | - | many | CASSLGRRPVGGNTIYF | TGTGCCAGCAGCTTAGGTCGGCGGCCAGTCGGGGGAAACACCATATATTTT
TRBJ2-7 | TRBV6-2/TRBV6-3 | - | - | CASSSTLIPSF | TGTGCCAGCAGCTCGACCCTTATCCCAAGCTTC
TRBJ1-4 | TRBV28 | TRBD1 | many | CASSSRTGTEKLFF | TGTGCCAGCAGTTCCCGGACAGGGACCGAAAAACTGTTTTTT
TRBJ1-2 | TRBV3-1 | - | many | CASSQDTSRGYYGYTF | TGTGCCAGCAGCCAAGATACGTCCAGAGGTTACTATGGCTACACCTTC
TRBJ1-4 | TRBV19 | - | few | CASGGAYNEKLFF | TGTGCCAGTGGGGGGGCCTATAATGAAAAACTGTTTTTT
TRBJ1-1 | TRBV2 | - | - | CASSGRDYNTEAFF | TGTGCCAGCAGTGGCCGGGATTACAACACTGAAGCTTTCTTT
TRBJ1-4 | TRBV30 | - | many | CAWSRGANEKLFF | TGTGCCTGGAGTCGTGGGGCGAATGAAAAACTGTTTTTT
TRBJ2-5 | TRBV9 | - | many | CASSVGQQETQYF | TGTGCCAGCAGCGTAGGACAGCAAGAGACCCAGTACTTC
TRBJ1-5 | TRBV15 | - | many | CATSRVGSGVNQPQHF | TGTGCCACCAGCAGAGTAGGTTCAGGGGTAAATCAGCCCCAGCATTTT
TRBJ2-7 | TRBV20-1 | - | many | CSAPLLGHLSSYEQYF | TGCAGTGCCCCTCTATTGGGGCACCTTAGCTCCTACGAGCAGTACTTC
TRBJ2-7 | TRBV19 | TRBD2 | many | CASRRETSGNYEQYF | TGTGCCAGTAGAAGAGAGACTAGCGGGAACTACGAGCAGTACTTC
TRBJ1-5 | TRBV2 | - | many | CASSASQGGNQPQHF | TGTGCCAGCAGTGCGTCACAGGGAGGCAATCAGCCCCAGCATTTT